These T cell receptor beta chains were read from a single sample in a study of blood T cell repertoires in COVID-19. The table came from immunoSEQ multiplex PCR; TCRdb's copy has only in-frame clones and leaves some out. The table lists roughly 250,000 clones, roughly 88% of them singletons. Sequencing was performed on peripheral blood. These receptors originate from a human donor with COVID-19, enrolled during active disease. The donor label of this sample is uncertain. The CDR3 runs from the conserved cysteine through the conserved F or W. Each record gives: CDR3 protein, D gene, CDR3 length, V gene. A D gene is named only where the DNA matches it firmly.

CASSDDRGHGYEQYF | TRBD1 | 15 | TRBV27
CASSYGAIYGYTF | . | 13 | TRBV6-5
CASSTSGGGFTEAFF | . | 15 | TRBV19
CAWTGQSNQPQHF | TRBD1 | 13 | TRBV30
CASSPGLATPGEQYF | TRBD2 | 15 | TRBV27
CAWKPRGGPYGYTF | . | 14 | TRBV30
CASSESGREVLFF | TRBD2 | 13 | TRBV6-1
CASSPRGTGELFF | . | 13 | TRBV2
CASSLTSGAPNYGYTF | . | 16 | TRBV7-3
CASSPGLAGSETQYF | TRBD2 | 15 | TRBV5-6
CASSPGLAGGPDEQYF | TRBD2 | 16 | TRBV4-3
CASSLRFRAGNTIYF | . | 15 | TRBV7-8
CASSLQGPGANVLTF | . | 15 | TRBV2
CASRTIDSPTIF | . | 12 | TRBV6-5
CASGYRGQDLHF | TRBD1 | 12 | TRBV28
CASSLAPGTSGNTIYF | . | 16 | TRBV5-1
CASSVGERGGGNTIYF | . | 16 | TRBV9
CASSFGDTEAFF | . | 12 | TRBV12-3/TRBV12-4
CSASVRIGGSLTYEQYF | TRBD2 | 17 | TRBV20-1
CASSAGTGNSPLHF | TRBD1 | 14 | TRBV7-3
CASSLETAPSPAGNTIYF | . | 18 | TRBV11-3
CASSVQGLWEQYF | . | 13 | TRBV28
CASSLRGFNQPQHF | . | 14 | TRBV6-5
CASSRGQPNSPLHF | TRBD1 | 14 | TRBV27
CASSFSNSPLHF | . | 12 | TRBV7-2
CSVAPSGDTEAFF | . | 13 | TRBV29-1
CASSQDIQGYSPLHF | . | 15 | TRBV4-1
CASSIDRGNMNQPQHF | . | 16 | TRBV19
CASSSSYNSPLHF | . | 13 | TRBV27
CASRLGQSYEKQYF | . | 14 | TRBV7-2
CAISEFQPTSSYNEQFF | . | 17 | TRBV10-3
CASSQGGHFSTKANYGYTF | . | 19 | TRBV4-3
CASSLGRREQYF | . | 12 | TRBV5-8
CASSAQRDTQYF | . | 12 | TRBV28
CASSRPSGELFF | . | 12 | TRBV19
CASRLGREHGTDTQYF | . | 16 | TRBV12-2
CASSLAGHQNTGELFF | . | 16 | TRBV5-4
CASSLATGPSGSGEQYF | TRBD2 | 17 | TRBV5-1
CASSLPVGRYQETQYF | . | 16 | TRBV28
CASSLAQNTEAFF | . | 13 | TRBV7-9
CASSPSRTGGVGYTF | TRBD1 | 15 | TRBV27
CASSYDNTGVYYGYTF | TRBD1 | 16 | TRBV6-5
CASSSWGDDYGYTF | . | 14 | TRBV3-1/TRBV3-2
CASSPPVLPQETQYF | . | 15 | TRBV18
CASGPGTAGAGELFF | TRBD1 | 15 | TRBV12-5
CSVEISRDGRAFF | . | 13 | TRBV29-1
CASSFATGQASEGYTF | TRBD1 | 16 | TRBV7-8
CASSLLRLAVNTGELFF | TRBD2 | 17 | TRBV28
CASSSTTGGHNEQFF | TRBD1 | 15 | TRBV5-1
CASSYLAGGSRTYEQYF | TRBD2 | 17 | TRBV6-2/TRBV6-3
CASSRLAFGSGELFF | TRBD2 | 15 | TRBV7-6
CASSDWQAMPGGAKNIQYF | TRBD2 | 19 | TRBV2
CASSLGLRVYEQYF | . | 14 | TRBV13
CASTPRQGGLEKLFF | TRBD1 | 15 | TRBV27
CASSPGSSMDNEQFF | . | 15 | TRBV7-3